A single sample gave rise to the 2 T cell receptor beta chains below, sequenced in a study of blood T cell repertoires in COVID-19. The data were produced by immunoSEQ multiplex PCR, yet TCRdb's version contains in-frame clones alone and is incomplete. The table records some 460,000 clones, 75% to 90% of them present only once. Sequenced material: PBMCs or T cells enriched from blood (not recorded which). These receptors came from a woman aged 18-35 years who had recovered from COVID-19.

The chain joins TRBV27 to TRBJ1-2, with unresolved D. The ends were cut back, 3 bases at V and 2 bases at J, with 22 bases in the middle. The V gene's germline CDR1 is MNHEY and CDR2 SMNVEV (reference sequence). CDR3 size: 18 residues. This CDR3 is CASSFLLKARRKNYGYTF. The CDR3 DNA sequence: TGTGCCAGCAGTTTCTTACTCAAAGCTAGACGGAAAAACTATGGCTACACCTTC.

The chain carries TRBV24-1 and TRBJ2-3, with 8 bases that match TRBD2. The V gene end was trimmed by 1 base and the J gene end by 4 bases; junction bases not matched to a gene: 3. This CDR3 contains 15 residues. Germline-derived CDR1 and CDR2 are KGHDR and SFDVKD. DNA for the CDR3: TGTGCCACCAGTGATTTCGCGGGGGGCCCAGATACGCAGTATTTT. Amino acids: CATSDFAGGPDTQYF.